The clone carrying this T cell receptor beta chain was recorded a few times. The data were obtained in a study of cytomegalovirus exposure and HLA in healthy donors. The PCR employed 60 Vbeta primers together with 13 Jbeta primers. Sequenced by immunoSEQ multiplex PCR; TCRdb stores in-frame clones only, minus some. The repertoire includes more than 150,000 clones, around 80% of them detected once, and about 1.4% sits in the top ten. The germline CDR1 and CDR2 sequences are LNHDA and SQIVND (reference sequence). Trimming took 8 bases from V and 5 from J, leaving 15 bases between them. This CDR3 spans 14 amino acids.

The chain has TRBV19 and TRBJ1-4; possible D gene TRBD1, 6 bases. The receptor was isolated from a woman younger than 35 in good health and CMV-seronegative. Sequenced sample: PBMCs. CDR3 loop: CASAPGQINEKLFF. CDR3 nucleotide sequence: TGTGCCAGTGCGCCTGGACAGATAAATGAAAAACTGTTTTTT.